The subject of this entry is one T cell receptor beta chain. Its antigen is still unknown. No base qualities exist here, and no much larger clone lies one base off it. The cohort consisted of 666 healthy bone marrow donors. All cohort members were sampled while nominally healthy, although unrecorded immune exposures were likely present. The donor tested CMV seronegative, placing the donor among the 350 or so seronegative members of the cohort. A peripheral blood sample was collected from each donor, and TCR beta sequencing was performed on peripheral blood mononuclear cells. Genomic DNA was extracted from the blood cell samples with the Qiagen DNeasy Blood Extraction Kit. This entry is derived from a study of cytomegalovirus exposure and HLA in healthy donors (dated by TCRdb to about 2017). With respect to the entire study: In an earlier analysis of 550 to 750 of the donors, about 270 Gb of sequence data and approximately 120 million unique TCR beta sequences from some 170 million T cells were reported. In a later genetic analysis, genome-wide SNP genotypes for about 55% of the roughly 700 donors were used, and that subset was treated as a discovery cohort. A later analysis re-examined previously published TCR beta repertoires from about 700 donors and added high-resolution HLA genotyping to investigate patterns of TCR occurrence. The study used immunosequencing to profile the T cell repertoires of several hundred subjects and linked those repertoires to cytomegalovirus serostatus. An earlier analysis of fewer than 700 of the donors applied high-throughput TCR beta sequencing to assess whether each TCR beta V gene segment acted as functional or pseudogenic. Both class I and class II loci were covered by HLA typing, at four-digit resolution. Alongside the repertoire data, information on donor age, sex, ethnicity and CMV serostatus was compiled. The aim of the study was to test whether cataloging public T cell receptors could identify signatures of past pathogen exposure. An early release that covered about 640 HLA-typed donors contained around 300 gigabases of sequencing data and 80 million or so unique TCR sequences. The genetic ancestry cluster associated with self-reported Caucasian donors included approximately 85% of the approximately 430 genotyped donors. The number of typed donors differed by locus: 629-630 for A, B, C, DRB1 and DQB1; some 540 for DQA1; 600 to 610 for DPA1; and around 490 for DPB1. A separate validation cohort of about 110 different subjects was used in addition to the roughly 700-subject first cohort. High-throughput TCR immunosequencing, statistical association of individual TCRs with disease status, and machine learning were combined to predict cytomegalovirus infection status. The later analysis used no new phenotypic data to find candidate immune exposures, relying instead on TCR beta sequences and their occurrence across donors. Every discovery cohort repertoire had been produced on one sequencing platform. About five DR-DQ haplotypes were treated as single units for association and clustering because of strong linkage in the cohort. Across 300 to 400 genotyped donors of the cohort, an average of about 240,000 unique TCR beta nucleotide sequences per donor were sequenced, and roughly 17% of those sequences were non-productive.

What the study reported, not specific to this receptor: Some IMGT-functional V segments, including TRBV6-2 and TRBV6-3, could not be told apart with the 87-base-pair reads, so those segments were excluded. Correlated functional status among segregating V segments might reflect linkage disequilibrium, but an unknown experimental factor could not be ruled out. Cytomegalovirus status was reported to be diagnosed by the classifier with high specificity and sensitivity in both the original and validation cohorts. Broadly in line with IMGT annotations, most TCR beta V segments showed up in productive rearrangements about 87% or about 30% of the time in an earlier analysis of a few hundred of the donors. Compared with the 666-donor mean, donors in an Asian-associated ancestry cluster had fewer N-insertions in productive TCRs, according to a later genetic analysis. Roughly uniform sequencing depth across donors was assumed in presence/absence analyses, although this assumption may not hold. Because counts were too low, roughly 16 rarely observed V segments, including chromosome 9 orphons, were excluded from the earlier analysis of 500 to 700 of the donors. Immune exposure information for the cohort was limited to CMV serostatus. According to a later analysis, most CMV-associated TCR beta chains appeared to be HLA-restricted, and the HLA associations seemed to be driven largely by CMV exposure. A cluster of highly shared sequence variants was judged likely to represent a technical artifact of the sequencing pipeline. Three of the identified cytomegalovirus-associated TCR beta chains were confirmed in vitro to be specific for cytomegalovirus antigens. A total of some 180 TCR beta chains were listed by the study as associated with cytomegalovirus. Several of the top co-occurrence clusters appeared to be linked to parvovirus B19, influenza, CMV and Epstein-Barr virus, according to a later analysis. A further reported finding was that TCR beta sequences accurately predicted the HLA-A and HLA-B alleles for most subjects in the first cohort. In a later analysis, HLA-associated TCR beta chains showed more clonal expansion and lower generation probabilities than non-associated chains that were equally common. While some public TCRs were present in many individuals, most TCR sequences turned up only very rarely across donors. HLA typing was unavailable for some donors at each locus, so association tests used only the typed subset. The authors suggested that the approach could potentially be extended to other disease states and immunological phenotypes. V-gene and J-gene trimming of TCR beta chains was associated with a missense DCLRE1C variant in a later genetic analysis, and the association was replicated in an independent cohort. This cohort had only TCR beta chains sequenced, and the lack of alpha or paired-chain data limited which features could be detected. At a false discovery rate of 0.05, a later analysis linked under 20,000 TCR beta sequences to specific HLA alleles. According to a later analysis, TCR association rates differed among HLA loci, with DRB1 alleles showing the most associated TCRs and HLA-C alleles showing the fewest. Assigning TCR associations to individual alleles was difficult when HLA alleles, especially DR and DQ, strongly co-occurred.

V gives up 1 base and J gives up 4 bases, and the segment between their germline ends measures 4 bases. The cysteine opens and the phenylalanine closes a CDR3 of 13 amino acids. The retained sequence is limited to the CDR3, 39 bases, with the frame set at the first base. From a lookup of the germline V gene (reference sequence), CDR1 and CDR2 are SEHNR and FQNEAQ. The library was generated by the immunoSEQ multiplex PCR assay. For the multiplex PCR, a mixture combining 60 forward primers for TCR Vbeta segments and 13 reverse primers for TCR Jbeta segments was used. The CDR3 region of rearranged TCR beta genes was amplified from genomic DNA with a multiplex PCR assay. Amplified TCR beta libraries were sequenced as 87-base-pair reads on the Illumina HiSeq System. As for the authors' bioinformatics: A later analysis tallied roughly 76 million unique TCR beta chains across the 700 or so repertoires, and about 12 million of those chains were shared by two or more donors. Raw reads were error-corrected and collapsed into unique sequences by a nearest-neighbor algorithm in which closely related sequences were merged to remove PCR and sequencing errors. To assign V, D and J gene segments, CDR3 sequences were aligned to IMGT reference sequences. For a sequence to be retained, at least a six-nucleotide match to both a V gene segment and a J gene segment was required. A rearrangement was called productive if the CDR3 had no stop codons and remained in frame with V and J, and every other rearrangement was called non-productive. Following IMGT convention, CDR3 was defined as the stretch from the second conserved V-encoded cysteine to the conserved J-encoded phenylalanine. Sequences without an unambiguous match to a single V gene segment were excluded from the earlier analysis of almost 600 of the donors. An earlier analysis of about 600 of the donors called V segments functional above 56.7% productive rearrangements and segregating when the between-donor standard deviation exceeded 5%. A statistical classification framework was built to diagnose cytomegalovirus status from the catalog of TCR beta chain sequences. V and J gene assignment, in a later analysis, came from comparing TCR nucleotide sequences with IMGT/GENE-DB human TR gene sequences. A later analysis assigned CDR3 sequences and most-parsimonious VDJ recombination scenarios with the TCRdist pipeline. A later analysis defined each TCR beta chain by its CDR3 amino acid sequence plus V-gene family, and excluded reads lacking a unique V-gene family. To address suspected cross-contamination and a sequencing artifact, a later analysis removed approximately 590 highly shared, low-generation-probability nucleotide sequences. For each public chain, a later analysis derived a clonal expansion index from normalized ranks of inferred template counts within each repertoire. In a later analysis, generation probabilities were computed using a VDJ recombination model fitted to out-of-frame rearrangements, and the results were checked against IGoR. In a later analysis, TCR-TCR, TCR-HLA and TCR-CMV co-occurrence was scored with hypergeometric tests, and a repertoire-size bias correction was applied to TCR pairs. In a later analysis, false discovery rates were estimated by permuting HLA or CMV assignments 20 times. In a later analysis, co-occurring TCRs were grouped using DBSCAN, and TCRdist sequence similarity was added for clustering within HLA-allele-positive subsets. Repertoires with fewer than 30,000 or more than 120,000 public chains were left out of co-occurrence clustering, as were five repertoires with anomalous nucleotide sharing. TCRdb took this table from immuneACCESS and kept in-frame rearrangements with V and J called. Such tables lack part of the clones; where checked against another copy, unresolved V genes explain under half of the gap, and the rest is unexplained. That table gives V, J and clone size, and the DNA gave D and trimming. The sample contains more than 150,000 clones, around 86% of them found a single time. Less than 0.85% of the sample comes from the top ten.

The sequencing input was PBMCs. This clonotype was sampled from a woman aged 18-29 years in good health and CMV-seronegative. Recombination joined TRBV7-9 with TRBJ1-4; confidence is insufficient to name the D gene. The DNA sequence is given as TGTGCCAGCAGCTTAGTTAGTAATGAAAAACTGTTTTTT. Translated, this is CASSLVSNEKLFF.